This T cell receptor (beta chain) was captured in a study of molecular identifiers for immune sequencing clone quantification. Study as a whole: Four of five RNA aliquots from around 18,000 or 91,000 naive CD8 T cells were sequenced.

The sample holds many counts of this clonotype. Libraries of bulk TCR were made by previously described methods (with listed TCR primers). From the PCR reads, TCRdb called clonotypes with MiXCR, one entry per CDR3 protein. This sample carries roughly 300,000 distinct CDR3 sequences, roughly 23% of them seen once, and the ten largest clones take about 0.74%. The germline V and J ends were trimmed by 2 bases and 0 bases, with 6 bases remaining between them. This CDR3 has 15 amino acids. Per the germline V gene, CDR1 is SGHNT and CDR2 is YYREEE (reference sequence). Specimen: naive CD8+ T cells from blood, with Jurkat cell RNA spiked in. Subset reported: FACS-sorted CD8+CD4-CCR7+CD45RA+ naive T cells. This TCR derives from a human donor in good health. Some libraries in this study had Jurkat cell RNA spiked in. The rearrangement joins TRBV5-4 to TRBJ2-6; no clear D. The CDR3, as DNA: TGTGCCAGCAGCTTAGGTGGCTCTGGGGCCAACGTCCTGACTTTC. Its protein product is CASSLGGSGANVLTF.